One and the same sample provided the 6 T cell receptor beta chains below, sequenced in a study of early T cells in non-severe SARS-CoV-2 infection. MiXCR was run by TCRdb on the 5' RACE reads, yielding one entry per CDR3 protein. The profile shows roughly 75,000 distinct CDR3 sequences, about 11% of them singletons. Sequenced input: whole blood. The receptors stem from an adult who was a healthcare worker with PCR-confirmed SARS-CoV-2 infection or an uninfected control (not recorded which).

The sample holds many counts of this clonotype. This rearrangement joins TRBV20-1 to TRBJ2-7; D remains unclear. The CDR3 consists of 14 residues. CDR1 DFQATT and CDR2 SNEGSKA come from the germline V gene (reference sequence). V shed 3 bases and J shed 2 bases, with 14 bases lying between them. DNA of the CDR3: TGCAGTGCTAGTCAGCCGCTGCTCCCCTACGAGCAGTACTTC. This translates into CSASQPLLPYEQYF.

This rearrangement joins TRBV7-6 to TRBJ2-3; D is unresolved. Germline CDR1 and CDR2: SGHVS and FNYEAQ. This CDR3 region has 13 residues. V gave up 1 base and J gave up 5 bases, with 7 bases separating them. The DNA of the CDR3 is TGTGCCAGCAGCTTAGGGGTGGGAGATACGCAGTATTTT. Residues: CASSLGVGDTQYF. The full variable domain, rest sourced from reference TRBV7-6 and TRBJ2-3, is GAGVSQSPRYKVTKRGQDVALRCDPISGHVSLYWYRQALGQGPEFLTYFNYEAQQDKSGLPNDRFSAERPEGSISTLTIQRTEQRDSAMYRCASSLGVGDTQYFGPGTRLTVL.

This clonotype appeared many times. The rearrangement joins TRBV6-1 to TRBJ2-3; D perhaps matches TRBD1 (6 bases). CDR1 and CDR2 (germline): MNHNS, SASEGT. The CDR3 has 14 residues. The V and J ends lost 5 bases and 3 bases respectively, with 12 bases between them. For the CDR3, the DNA is TGTGCCAGCAGTACAGGGTCGGGGACAGATACGCAGTATTTT. Its protein is CASSTGSGTDTQYF.

The chain is built from TRBV6-2 or TRBV6-3 and TRBJ2-2; weak D call: TRBD1 (5 bases). Deletions cut 7 bases from V and 1 base from J, with 10 bases between. The CDR3 spans 14 residues. Germline V lookup: CDR1 MNHEY, CDR2 SVGEGT. CDR3 bases: TGTGCCAGCATGGGGCACTTGAACACCGGGGAGCTGTTTTTT. Its protein is CASMGHLNTGELFF.

This clonotype appeared many times. The J gene is TRBJ1-2, the V gene TRBV6-2 or TRBV6-3; 8 bases are a match to TRBD1. The V gene's germline CDR1 is MNHEY and CDR2 SVGEGT. V dropped 8 bases and J dropped 3; count of bases not matched to a gene: 14. The CDR3 totals 16 residues. The CDR3 nucleotides read TGTGCCAGCTACCCTCACCCAGGACAGGGAGACTATGGCTACACCTTC. This codes for CASYPHPGQGDYGYTF.

This clonotype was counted at least ten times. The DNA for the CDR3 is TGTGCCAGCAGCCGGGACGACAATGAAAAGCAGTTCTTC. Its protein is CASSRDDNEKQFF. The chain links TRBV7-9 to TRBJ2-1; the D call may be TRBD1 or TRBD2 (5 bases each). This CDR3 is 13 amino acids long. V gave up 5 bases and J gave up 11 bases, with 16 bases separating them. Germline V CDR1 and CDR2: SEHNR, FQNEAQ (reference sequence).